These 27 T cell receptor beta chains originate from one sample sequenced in a study of identical twins. Via MiXCR, TCRdb re-called the 5' RACE reads, giving one row per CDR3 protein. The data contain about 100,000 distinct CDR3 sequences, roughly 6% of them singletons. Material: memory T cells sorted from blood. The receptors were gathered from a woman in her fifties or sixties in good health.

This clonotype has a count of ten or more. V usage is TRBV5-1 and J usage is TRBJ2-1; the D call may be TRBD1 or TRBD2 (6 bases each). V was pared by 3 bases and J by 0 bases, with 16 bases between. CDR3 length equals 17 residues. Germline loops: CDR1 SGHRS, CDR2 YFSETQ. CDR3 amino acids: CASSSVTRGVSYNEQFF. Written as DNA, the CDR3 is TGCGCCAGCAGCTCCGTTACTAGGGGGGTCTCCTACAATGAGCAGTTCTTC.

V gene TRBV3-1 combines with J gene TRBJ2-5; 9 nucleotides agree with TRBD2. Germline V lookup: CDR1 LGHDT, CDR2 YNNKEL (reference sequence). CDR3 size: 15 residues. V gave up 0 bases and J gave up 5 bases; unmatched junction bases: 4. CDR3 in DNA: TGTGCCAGCAGCCAAGAGGGCGGGAGGGCCGAGACCCAGTACTTC. This encodes CASSQEGGRAETQYF.

This clonotype was found a few times. V gene TRBV27 combines with J gene TRBJ2-7, with D possibly TRBD1 on 6 matching bases. The V end lost 10 bases, the J end lost 6 bases, and 16 bases lay between the germline ends. This CDR3 contains 12 residues. Germline V gives CDR1 MNHEY, CDR2 SMNVEV (reference sequence). The CDR3 loop reads CATAPGVIEQYV. In DNA, the CDR3 is TGTGCCACTGCCCCAGGGGTGATCGAGCAGTACGTC.

In its sample, this clonotype was seen many times. V is TRBV5-1 and J is TRBJ2-1, with D uncertain. CDR3 length: 14 residues. Germline V lookup: CDR1 SGHRS, CDR2 YFSETQ. Trimming shortened V by 4 bases and J by 0 bases, and 8 bases separated the two germline ends. DNA of the CDR3: TGCGCCAGCAGCCCCCTCGGCTCCTACAATGAGCAGTTCTTC. The encoded protein is CASSPLGSYNEQFF.

This clonotype appeared many times. V is TRBV5-6 and J is TRBJ2-3; D possibly matches TRBD1 or TRBD2 (5 bases each). There are 15 residues in the CDR3. Germline assignment: CDR1 SGHDT and CDR2 YYEEEE. With 4 bases removed from V and 4 bases from J, the gap between germline ends came to 16 bases. In nucleotides, the CDR3 is TGTGCCAGCAGCGCACTAGATGTGGGGGCAGATACGCAGTATTTT. Translated: CASSALDVGADTQYF.

Remarks on this clonotype: A read error may be the cause here, since a much bigger clone is one base away. The CDR3 carries no conserved terminal phenylalanine or tryptophan, so it likely arises from a read error. This chain joins TRBV20-1 and TRBJ2-1; D ambiguous. Germline CDR1 reads DFQATT; CDR2 reads SNEGSKA (reference sequence). The germline V and J ends were trimmed by 6 bases and 3 bases, with 12 bases remaining between them. The length of the CDR3 is 13 residues. This CDR3 is CSATTWDYNEQFL. CDR3 nucleotide sequence: TGCAGTGCCACGACTTGGGACTACAATGAGCAGTTCCTC.

This clonotype was counted between two and nine times. This sequence joins TRBV2 and TRBJ1-5; D is uncertain. The CDR3 contains 14 residues. The germline V gene has CDR1 SNHLY and CDR2 FYNNEI. V gave up 3 bases and J gave up 2 bases, with 8 bases separating them. The chain's CDR3 is CASSDGSGNQPQHF. CDR3 in DNA: TGTGCCAGCAGTGATGGGTCGGGCAATCAGCCCCAGCATTTT.

This clonotype occurred many times. The chain employs TRBV5-6 and TRBJ2-1, with unresolved D. The V gene's germline CDR1 is SGHDT and CDR2 YYEEEE. CDR3 size: 13 residues. Deletions cut 2 bases from V and 8 bases from J, with 11 bases between. Written as DNA, the CDR3 is TGTGCCAGCAGCTTAGTCTCGCGGCATGAGCAGTTCTTC. It codes for CASSLVSRHEQFF.

This clonotype appeared many times. The chain joins TRBV5-6 to TRBJ2-5, with D uncertain. The CDR3 is 12 amino acids. V was shortened by 0 bases and J by 3 bases, with 3 bases between the two germline ends. Germline V CDR1 and CDR2: SGHDT, YYEEEE. CDR3 bases: TGTGCCAGCAGCTTGGATGAAGAGACCCAGTACTTC. Its translation: CASSLDEETQYF.

This clonotype was picked up a small number of times. This chain uses TRBV2 with TRBJ2-1; 10 bases line up with TRBD2. The junction had 8 bases not matched to a gene; V was cut back by 7 bases and J by 5 bases. This CDR3 is built from 15 residues. Germline-derived CDR1 and CDR2 are SNHLY and FYNNEI. CDR3 coding DNA: TGTGCCAGCAAATCAGGACTAGCGGCTAACAATGAGCAGTTCTTC. This gives the protein CASKSGLAANNEQFF.

Notes on this clonotype: A much more abundant neighbour one base away suggests this may be a read error. Lacking the conserved final phenylalanine or tryptophan, this CDR3 likely reflects a read error. The CDR3 DNA is TGTGCCAGCAGCTCGCATGGGGACAATGAGCAGTTCTTA. Protein product: CASSSHGDNEQFL. The chain has TRBV7-9 and TRBJ2-1, with D hard to call. CDR3 length: 13 amino acids. V lost 4 bases and J 5 bases, leaving 9 bases between the germline ends. The germline gives CDR1 SEHNR, CDR2 FQNEAQ (reference sequence).

On this clonotype: One base away lies a much larger clone, so this may be a sequencing read error. The chain carries TRBV6-5 and TRBJ1-1, with D hard to call. The CDR3 has 12 residues. The ends were cut back, 6 bases at V and 4 bases at J, with 9 bases in the middle. Germline CDR1 MNHEY, CDR2 SVGAGI. Written as DNA, the CDR3 is TGTGCCAGCAGCCCCAGCCCCACTGAAGCTTTCTTT. This sequence encodes CASSPSPTEAFF.

At least ten counts were recorded for this clonotype. The V gene is TRBV6-5, the J gene TRBJ2-1; tentatively, D is TRBD2 (6 bases). Looked up from germline, CDR1 is MNHEY and CDR2 is SVGAGI. The CDR3 spans 13 residues. With 0 bases removed from V and 14 bases from J, the gap between germline ends came to 14 bases. The CDR3 DNA reads TGTGCCAGCAGTTACTCGATTCGGGGACTTAAGTTCTTC. Its protein product is CASSYSIRGLKFF.

This clonotype has ten or more counts. The chain employs TRBV16 and TRBJ1-2; D not certain. The germline V gene has CDR1 KGHSY and CDR2 FQNENV. The CDR3 sequence is 11 residues long. Trimming shortened V by 3 bases and J by 7 bases, and 6 bases separated the two germline ends. The CDR3 loop reads CASSQALGYTF. Here the CDR3 DNA reads TGTGCCAGCAGCCAGGCTCTTGGCTACACCTTC.

V and J are TRBV14 and TRBJ2-1; 9 bases agree with TRBD2. The V gene's germline CDR1 is SGHDN and CDR2 FVKESK. The length of the CDR3 is 18 residues. V lost 4 bases, J lost 4 bases, and 14 bases stayed unmatched. CDR3 DNA sequence: TGTGCCAGCAGCCTTGGGGTAGCGGGAGTACCGGGGTACAATGAGCAGTTCTTC. It yields the protein CASSLGVAGVPGYNEQFF.

This clonotype was counted a few times. This chain links TRBV20-1 with TRBJ2-1; D might be TRBD1 (5 bases). V was cut by 3 bases and J by 6 bases, with 15 bases left in between. The CDR3 spans 14 residues. Germline V gene sequence: CDR1 DFQATT, CDR2 SNEGSKA (reference sequence). CDR3 sequence reads: CSASSPGQRNEQFF. The CDR3 DNA reads TGCAGTGCTAGCTCCCCAGGGCAGCGCAATGAGCAGTTCTTC.

This clonotype was observed many times. The chain employs TRBV11-2 and TRBJ2-1; 16 bases are shared with TRBD2. Germline V lookup: CDR1 SGHAT, CDR2 FQNNGV. The CDR3 contains 18 residues. V dropped 5 bases and J dropped 7; count of bases not matched to a gene: 11. This CDR3 reads CASSPGTSGRAKENEQFF. The CDR3 DNA sequence: TGTGCCAGCAGCCCCGGGACTAGCGGGAGGGCCAAAGAGAATGAGCAGTTCTTC. Complete variable domain (other parts from reference TRBV11-2 and TRBJ2-1): EAGVAQSPRYKIIEKRQSVAFWCNPISGHATLYWYQQILGQGPKLLIQFQNNGVVDDSQLPKDRFSAERLKGVDSTLKIQPAKLEDSAVYLCASSPGTSGRAKENEQFFGPGTRLTVL.

This clonotype was seen repeatedly, ten times or more. V gene TRBV10-3 combines with J gene TRBJ2-1, with 14 nucleotides matching TRBD2. V lost 4 bases, J lost 7 bases, and 3 bases stayed unmatched. Germline V gene sequence: CDR1 ENHRY, CDR2 SYGVKD. The CDR3 extends over 15 amino acids. CDR3 DNA: TGTGCCATCAGTGCGGGACTAGCGGGAGTAAATGAGCAGTTCTTC. It translates to CAISAGLAGVNEQFF.

In its sample, this clonotype was seen many times. The chain combines TRBV4-1 with TRBJ1-5; D not certain. The CDR3 length is 12 residues. Germline-derived CDR1 and CDR2 are MGHRA and YSYEKL. The ends were cut back, 5 bases at V and 7 bases at J, with 9 bases in the middle. The CDR3 reads CASSDGEQPQHF. Here the CDR3 DNA reads TGCGCCAGCAGCGACGGGGAACAGCCCCAGCATTTT.

Concerning this clonotype: Possible read error: a much larger clone is one base away. V and J are TRBV11-3 and TRBJ1-1; D is unclear. CDR1 SGHNT and CDR2 YENEEA come from the germline V gene. The CDR3 is made up of 11 amino acids. For the CDR3, the DNA is TGTGCCTGCAGATCGAACACTGAAGCTTTCTTT. It translates to CACRSNTEAFF.

This clonotype was seen a few times. The chain links TRBV19 to TRBJ1-5; TRBD1 matches at 7 bases. The J segment lost 7 bases and the V segment lost 7 bases, leaving 7 bases of the junction unmatched. The CDR3 runs 13 residues. Germline assignment: CDR1 LNHDA and CDR2 SQIVND (reference sequence). The CDR3 DNA reads as TGTGCCAGTACCTTGACAGGGAGCCAGCCCCAGCATTTT. Translating gives CASTLTGSQPQHF.

The table lists this clonotype with a few counts. The genes are TRBV19 and TRBJ2-1; D gene uncertain. Germline assignment: CDR1 LNHDA and CDR2 SQIVND (reference sequence). Trimming took off 2 bases at V and 7 bases at J, with 15 bases between the two ends. The CDR3 consists of 15 residues. The CDR3 DNA sequence: TGTGCCAGTAGTATAAGCGTGGTCTCATTGAATGAGCAGTTCTTC. Protein sequence: CASSISVVSLNEQFF.

This clonotype was seen repeatedly, ten times or more. The rearrangement uses TRBV5-1 and TRBJ1-4; D not certain. The CDR3 is made up of 15 amino acids. The V and J ends lost 2 bases and 5 bases respectively, with 13 bases between them. Looked up from germline, CDR1 is SGHRS and CDR2 is YFSETQ. The CDR3 spells CASSLSLAGNEKLFF. The CDR3 nucleotides read TGCGCCAGCAGCTTATCCTTGGCGGGGAATGAAAAACTGTTTTTT.

The sample holds many counts of this clonotype. The chain uses TRBV14 and TRBJ2-2; D remains unclear. The germline gives CDR1 SGHDN, CDR2 FVKESK. Trimming left V 4 bases short and J 1 base short, with 10 bases between. The CDR3 consists of 15 residues. DNA of the CDR3: TGTGCCAGCAGCCGTCGGCCGGTGAACACCGGGGAGCTGTTTTTT. It is translated as CASSRRPVNTGELFF.

V gene TRBV19 combines with J gene TRBJ1-5; the D is unclear. Germline CDR1 reads LNHDA; CDR2 reads SQIVND (reference sequence). This CDR3 region has 14 residues. The V end was cut by 6 bases, the J end by 4 bases, with 13 bases between. The CDR3 region is CASSPLMGNQPQHF. In DNA, the CDR3 is TGTGCCAGTAGCCCCCTTATGGGTAATCAGCCCCAGCATTTT.

The table lists this clonotype with a few counts. The chain couples TRBV11-2 to TRBJ1-5; 12 bases agree with TRBD1. CDR1 is SGHAT, CDR2 FQNNGV, per germline. This CDR3 comprises 15 residues. V lost 5 bases to trimming and J lost 6 bases; unmatched junction nucleotides: 5. In DNA form, the CDR3 reads TGTGCCAGCAGCCGGGACAGGGGGCAGGGTCAGCCCCAGCATTTT. This gives the protein CASSRDRGQGQPQHF.

This clonotype was seen at least ten times. The chain has TRBV3-1 and TRBJ2-6; D remains ambiguous. Trimming left V 4 bases short and J 3 bases short, with 10 bases between. The CDR3 consists of 15 residues. Germline assignment: CDR1 LGHDT and CDR2 YNNKEL (reference sequence). The CDR3 coding sequence is TGTGCCAGCAGCCCGGTGGGTGGTGGGGCCAACGTCCTGACTTTC. It yields the protein CASSPVGGGANVLTF.